This TCR beta chain was obtained from a study of Tregs in tolerant kidney transplant recipients. Study-wide findings and caveats: Tolerant patients' donor-specific Tregs expanded beyond overall Tregs, suggesting antigen-driven growth. Few patients were studied, so findings need validation in larger groups.

Notes on this clone: Its antigen is as yet unknown. The read finishes 3 residues shy of the CDR3 end, and the germline J gene is used to complete it.

Thawed PBMCs were FACS-sorted into unstimulated CD4+CD25+CD127- regulatory T cells, CD4+CD25- non-regulatory cells, CD4 and CD8 cells. The ends were cut back, 8 bases at V and 0 bases at J, with 14 bases in the middle. Germline CDR1 reads LNHDA; CDR2 reads SQIVND (reference sequence). The CDR3 contains 15 residues. Assay used: immunoSEQ multiplex PCR; TCRdb lists only in-frame clones, some missing. This sample's clone table lists 50,000 to 65,000 clones. The material was CD4+ T cells from blood, obtained before the transplant. The V and J genes are TRBV19 and TRBJ1-5; D possibly corresponds to TRBD1 (6 bases). The clonotype originates from a human donor who received a combined kidney and bone marrow transplant. The CDR3 sequence is CASADRPYSNQPQHF. The CDR3 DNA, read in part, is TGTGCCAGTGCGGACAGACCTTATAGCAATCAGCCC.